These 17 T cell receptor beta chains share one sample of origin, sequenced in a study of blood T cells in healthy people across ages. With a J-beta primer mix and a sample-barcoded 5' primer, a second PCR ran about 6 to 11 cycles. TCRdb re-derived calls from the 5' RACE reads in MiXCR, one entry per CDR3 protein. This table has 1,300,000 or so distinct CDR3 sequences, 45% to 70% appearing once. Sequencing used blood. The receptors here all came from a man younger than 35 in good health.

This clonotype was seen more than once but under ten times. The genes are TRBV5-1 and TRBJ1-2; 9 bases fit TRBD1. The CDR3 has 15 residues. J lost 7 bases, V lost 5 bases, and 12 bases had no gene match. Germline V CDR1 and CDR2: SGHRS, YFSETQ. CDR3 bases: TGCGCCAGCAGGCCCTCCGGGACAGGGTATCTTGGCTACACCTTC. Amino acid sequence: CASRPSGTGYLGYTF.

The chain links TRBV4-1 to TRBJ2-4; TRBD2 aligns across 14 bases. The better agreement between TRBJ2-7 and the DNA end casts doubt on the J call. CDR3 length: 16 amino acids. Germline-derived CDR1 and CDR2 are MGHRA and YSYEKL. This CDR3 reads CASSHRLAGGNYEQYF. CDR3 nucleotide sequence: TGCGCCAGCAGCCACAGACTAGCGGGAGGGAACTACGAGCAGTACTTC.

The rearrangement uses TRBV12-5 and TRBJ2-1, with 7 bases identical to TRBD1. The V segment lost 5 bases and the J segment 7 bases; nucleotides outside the gene matches: 17. This CDR3 region has 17 residues. Germline assignment: CDR1 LGHNT and CDR2 FRNRAP. The CDR3 sequence: CASGTETPGQSFNEQFF. CDR3 coding DNA: TGTGCTAGTGGTACCGAAACTCCGGGACAGAGCTTTAATGAGCAGTTCTTC.

The chain carries TRBV7-2 and TRBJ2-1, with 9 bases fitting TRBD1. Germline assignment: CDR1 SGHTA and CDR2 FQGNSA. CDR3 size: 16 residues. The V segment lost 5 bases and the J segment 3 bases; nucleotides outside the gene matches: 8. CDR3 coding DNA: TGTGCCAGCAGCCCAACAAGGGACAGGGACTACAATGAGCAGTTCTTC. Protein: CASSPTRDRDYNEQFF.

This clonotype has more than one count but fewer than ten. The CDR3 loop is CASTKEFSGANVLTF. CDR3 bases: TGTGCCAGCACCAAGGAGTTTTCTGGGGCCAACGTCCTGACTTTC. The rearrangement joins TRBV28 to TRBJ2-6, with unresolved D. The germline V gene has CDR1 MDHEN and CDR2 SYDVKM. The CDR3 is made up of 15 amino acids. V was trimmed by 7 bases and J by 1 base, leaving 11 bases between them.

V gene TRBV4-1 combines with J gene TRBJ2-4, with 10 bases matching TRBD2. Matching the DNA end better, TRBJ2-1 makes the J call doubtful. The CDR3 consists of 16 residues. Germline-derived CDR1 and CDR2 are MGHRA and YSYEKL. CDR3 protein: CASSLEPTSGLNEQFF. The CDR3 DNA follows: TGCGCCAGCAGCCTAGAACCGACTAGCGGGTTGAATGAGCAGTTCTTC.

The chain uses TRBV29-1 and TRBJ2-7, with 8 positions matching TRBD1. J lost 3 bases, V lost 4 bases, and 11 bases had no gene match. The CDR3 sequence is 15 residues long. Looked up from germline, CDR1 is SQVTM and CDR2 is ANQGSEA. This CDR3 reads CSVVTRSGGNYEQYF. The CDR3 DNA reads TGCAGCGTTGTTACACGGTCAGGGGGCAACTACGAGCAGTACTTC.

This chain's CDR3 is CASSLAGIYNEQFF. CDR3 DNA: TGTGCCAGCAGTTTAGCGGGGATATACAATGAGCAGTTCTTC. The V and J genes are TRBV12-3 or TRBV12-4 and TRBJ2-1, with D unresolved. With 0 bases removed from V and 4 bases from J, the gap between germline ends came to 7 bases. This CDR3 contains 14 residues.

This clonotype showed up just once. V is TRBV27 and J is TRBJ2-5; the D gene is possibly TRBD2 (6 bases). The germline gives CDR1 MNHEY, CDR2 SMNVEV (reference sequence). V was cut by 10 bases and J by 1 base, with 19 bases left in between. The CDR3 sequence is 15 residues long. The CDR3 loop is CATKITEGGQETQYF. CDR3 bases: TGTGCCACCAAAATCACCGAGGGAGGCCAAGAGACCCAGTACTTC.

The genes are TRBV5-1 and TRBJ2-7, with D possibly matching TRBD1 (6 bases). Germline loops: CDR1 SGHRS, CDR2 YFSETQ. Trimming took 4 bases from V and 0 from J, leaving 14 bases between them. The CDR3 loop spans 15 amino acids. The CDR3 coding sequence is TGCGCCAGCAGCGCTGACAGGACTCTCTCCTACGAGCAGTACTTC. This codes for CASSADRTLSYEQYF.

CDR3 nucleotide sequence: TGTGCCAGCAGCTGGGGACAGGGCCCTTCACCCCTCCACTTT. Protein sequence: CASSWGQGPSPLHF. This chain connects TRBV7-2 to TRBJ1-6; 9 nucleotides line up with TRBD1. The V and J ends lost 4 bases and 9 bases, in that order; junction bases with no gene match: 4. CDR1 and CDR2 (germline): SGHTA, FQGNSA. The CDR3 contains 14 residues.

This clonotype came up a few times. Germline is not matched at one junction end, which may reflect a read error. The J gene is TRBJ2-5, the V gene TRBV7-7; no clear D gene. CDR1 is SSHAT and CDR2 is FNYEAQ in the germline V gene (reference sequence). The CDR3 has 15 amino acids. In nucleotides, the CDR3 is TGTGCTAGCAGCTTGGGCAGGCAAGTTCAAGAGACCCAGTACTTC. The encoded protein is CASSLGRQVQETQYF.

This chain connects TRBV7-9 to TRBJ2-7; no clear D. CDR3 size: 15 residues. In germline, CDR1 is SEHNR, CDR2 FQNEAQ (reference sequence). V was clipped by 5 bases and J by 2 bases, with 16 bases between them. The CDR3 reads CASSPLRDSTYEQYF. The CDR3 DNA reads TGTGCCAGCAGCCCTTTAAGGGATTCGACCTACGAGCAGTACTTC. The variable domain in full, completed from reference TRBV7-9 and TRBJ2-7, reads DTGVSQNPRHKITKRGQNVTFRCDPISEHNRLYWYRQTLGQGPEFLTYFQNEAQLEKSRLLSDRFSAERPKGSFSTLEIQRTEQGDSAMYLCASSPLRDSTYEQYFGPGTRLTVT.

There are a few counts of this clonotype. The rearrangement joins TRBV29-1 to TRBJ2-5; no clear D gene. With the DNA end fitting TRBJ2-7 better, the J assignment may be wrong. CDR3 length equals 13 residues. Germline-derived CDR1 and CDR2 are SQVTM and ANQGSEA. This CDR3 reads CSVARLPEHEQYF. CDR3 DNA: TGCAGCGTGGCACGACTCCCCGAGCACGAGCAGTACTTC.

The sample holds a few counts of this clonotype. V gene TRBV29-1 combines with J gene TRBJ2-7, with 7 bases that match TRBD1. The germline V gene encodes CDR1 SQVTM and CDR2 ANQGSEA. J lost 8 bases, V lost 0 bases, and 4 bases had no gene match. There are 12 residues in the CDR3. For the CDR3, the DNA is TGCAGCGTTGAAGATCAACAGGGGAAGCAGTACTTC. Its protein is CSVEDQQGKQYF.

The chain has TRBV20-1 and TRBJ1-1, with no clear D. Per the germline V gene, CDR1 is DFQATT and CDR2 is SNEGSKA (reference sequence). The V gene lost 5 bases and the J gene lost 4 bases, with 17 bases spanning the gap. The CDR3 is made up of 14 amino acids. In nucleotides, the CDR3 is TGCAGTGCTTTAGCGGCAAAAGGGAGCACTGAAGCTTTCTTT. It translates to CSALAAKGSTEAFF.

The chain links TRBV15 to TRBJ2-1; D gene ambiguous. The CDR3 is 13 residues long. The ends were cut back, 7 bases at V and 8 bases at J, with 15 bases in the middle. Germline loops: CDR1 LNHNV, CDR2 YYDKDF (reference sequence). CDR3 in DNA: TGTGCCACCACGACGCCCTATCGGGATGAGCAGTTCTTC. Translated: CATTTPYRDEQFF.